Detailed here is one TCR beta chain. The V and J ends lost 1 base and 7 bases respectively, with 16 bases between them. There are 15 residues in the CDR3. The sample originates from a study of T cells in Graves' hyperthyroidism and ophthalmopathy. TCR beta CDR3 sequences were amplified from RNA transcripts. TCR CDR3 regions were first amplified by RT-PCR with HTBI primers. MiXCR, run by TCRdb on the multiplex PCR reads, gives a single entry per CDR3 protein. This sample has about 540,000 distinct CDR3 sequences, with 40% to 55% found just once. This TCR was recovered from a woman aged 18-35 years with Graves' hyperthyroidism. This chain joins TRBV12-3 or TRBV12-4 and TRBJ1-1; D is uncertain. The sequencing sample was made of peripheral blood or thyroid tissue (not recorded which). The CDR3 reads CASSLVVARIREAFF. CDR3 nucleotide sequence: TGTGCCAGCAGTTTAGTCGTCGCACGCATCCGTGAAGCTTTCTTT.